The clone carrying this T cell receptor (beta chain) was detected only a few times. Its target is unknown. The CDR3 is 14 residues long. Per the germline V gene, CDR1 is MNHNY and CDR2 is SVGAGI (reference sequence). The V gene lost 0 bases and the J gene lost 8 bases, with 13 bases spanning the gap. TCRdb used MiXCR to reprocess the 5' RACE reads, holding one entry per CDR3 protein. The repertoire holds around 370,000 distinct CDR3 sequences, with around 21% as singletons. This specimen belongs to a study of T-cell memory formation after mild COVID-19. Notes on the study in general: Memory sampled before infection contained some responding clones, suggesting cross-reactive memory joined.

Sequencing was carried out using PBMCs or a T cell subset sorted from them (not recorded which). The TCR originated in an adult woman who had mild COVID-19 (a few samples of this study predate the infection). Cell type and time point are not known. The chain employs TRBV6-6 and TRBJ1-2; D gene uncertain. The CDR3 DNA reads TGTGCCAGCAGTTACTCCGGCTCCCGTTGGGGCTACACCTTC. The encoded protein is CASSYSGSRWGYTF.